This entry lists 23 T cell receptor beta chains sequenced from one sample in a study of shared clonotypes between healthy human individuals. The protocol was immunoSEQ multiplex PCR, while the TCRdb copy is restricted to in-frame clones and leaves out a portion. The repertoire holds about 2.1 million clones, with 93% as singletons. Naive CD8 cells, CD45RO-negative and positively selected for CCR7, excluded terminally differentiated effector memory CD45RA+ cells. Input material: naive CD8+ T cells from PBMCs. These receptors were collected from a man younger than 30 in good health. Some clones in this sample may be carry-over from other donors' samples.

The DNA of the CDR3 is TGTGCCAGCAGCGGGACAGGGGGAGGCACTGAAGCTTTCTTT. Translation gives CASSGTGGGTEAFF. This chain links TRBV7-3 with TRBJ1-1; 11 nucleotides agree with TRBD1. V was clipped by 5 bases and J by 4 bases; unmatched bases: 3. In germline, CDR1 is SGHTA, CDR2 FQGTGA. The CDR3 spans 14 residues.

V gene TRBV20-1 combines with J gene TRBJ1-1; tentative D call: TRBD1 (5 bases). The CDR3 totals 11 residues. Germline V lookup: CDR1 DFQATT, CDR2 SNEGSKA (reference sequence). Trimming shortened V by 4 bases and J by 6 bases, and 9 bases separated the two germline ends. This chain's CDR3 is CSAIGGAEAFF. CDR3 DNA sequence: TGCAGTGCTATTGGGGGGGCTGAAGCTTTCTTT.

On this clone: Other DNA sequences of this sample code for an identical CDR3. The rearrangement uses TRBV9 and TRBJ2-2; D is ambiguous. The CDR3 extends over 11 amino acids. From germline, CDR1 is SGDLS and CDR2 YYNGEE. Trimming shortened V by 3 bases and J by 5 bases, and 2 bases separated the two germline ends. In DNA form, the CDR3 reads TGTGCCAGCAGCGGGACCGGGGAGCTGTTTTTT. Protein sequence: CASSGTGELFF.

The rearrangement uses TRBV9 and TRBJ1-1, with 9 bases matching TRBD1. Per the germline V gene, CDR1 is SGDLS and CDR2 is YYNGEE. V lost 3 bases and J lost 6; bases outside the gene matches: 12. The CDR3 runs 16 residues. The CDR3 bases are TGTGCCAGCAGCGCCTCCGGGACAGGGACTCCTCCTGAAGCTTTCTTT. This translates into CASSASGTGTPPEAFF.

This clone was seen a single time. The chain employs TRBV9 and TRBJ2-1, with D uncertain. The CDR3 spans 16 residues. Germline assignment: CDR1 SGDLS and CDR2 YYNGEE. V was pared by 0 bases and J by 3 bases, with 13 bases between. In DNA form, the CDR3 reads TGTGCCAGCAGCGTAGACCCAGCGATGGTCTACAATGAGCAGTTCTTC. Its translation is CASSVDPAMVYNEQFF. Full variable domain (rest looked up from reference TRBV9 and TRBJ2-1): DSGVTQTPKHLITATGQRVTLRCSPRSGDLSVYWYQQSLDQGLQFLIQYYNGEERAKGNILERFSAQQFPDLHSELNLSSLELGDSALYFCASSVDPAMVYNEQFFGPGTRLTVL.

The chain combines TRBV9 with TRBJ2-2, with D perhaps matching TRBD1 (6 bases). Trimming cost V 3 bases and J 0 bases, with 15 bases left between them. The CDR3 has 17 amino acids. Per germline, CDR1 SGDLS and CDR2 YYNGEE. In DNA form, the CDR3 reads TGTGCCAGCAGCGCGTCCCGGGACAAGGCGAACACCGGGGAGCTGTTTTTT. Its protein product is CASSASRDKANTGELFF. The entire variable domain, with the rest obtained from reference TRBV9 and TRBJ2-2, is as follows: DSGVTQTPKHLITATGQRVTLRCSPRSGDLSVYWYQQSLDQGLQFLIQYYNGEERAKGNILERFSAQQFPDLHSELNLSSLELGDSALYFCASSASRDKANTGELFFGEGSRLTVL.

As for this clone: The sample has other DNA sequences that encode this CDR3 too. The V and J genes are TRBV11-2 and TRBJ1-2; 8 bases align to TRBD1. Germline CDR1 is SGHAT and CDR2 is FQNNGV. The CDR3 sequence is 13 residues long. The V gene end was trimmed by 0 bases and the J gene end by 6 bases; junction bases not matched to a gene: 0. Here the CDR3 reads CASSLDRGHGYTF. The CDR3 DNA sequence: TGTGCCAGCAGCTTAGACAGGGGGCATGGCTACACCTTC.

The chain links TRBV7-2 to TRBJ2-7; 7 positions agree with TRBD2. Germline values: CDR1 SGHTA, CDR2 FQGNSA. Trimming took 5 bases from V and 2 from J; bases not matched to a gene: 9. The CDR3 spans 15 residues. The CDR3 loop is CASSPSRGSTYEQYF. CDR3 DNA: TGTGCCAGCAGCCCCTCCCGCGGGAGTACCTACGAGCAGTACTTC.

As DNA, the CDR3 is TGTGCCAGCAGCTTACTCCTGTCCGGGACACTACCAACTAACTATGGCTACACCTTC. This gives the protein CASSLLLSGTLPTNYGYTF. The genes are TRBV7-9 and TRBJ1-2; possible D gene TRBD1, 6 bases. Germline V gene data show CDR1 as SEHNR and CDR2 as FQNEAQ (reference sequence). The CDR3 extends over 19 amino acids. V was shortened by 2 bases and J by 0 bases, with 22 bases between the two germline ends. Variable domain in full (rest from reference TRBV7-9 and TRBJ1-2): DTGVSQNPRHKITKRGQNVTFRCDPISEHNRLYWYRQTLGQGPEFLTYFQNEAQLEKSRLLSDRFSAERPKGSFSTLEIQRTEQGDSAMYLCASSLLLSGTLPTNYGYTFGSGTRLTVV.

The chain joins TRBV4-3 to TRBJ2-1, with TRBD2 as a possible D gene (6 bases). Germline V gene lookup returns CDR1 LGHNA and CDR2 YSLEER. The CDR3 contains 17 residues. Trimming stripped 1 base from V and 1 base from J, with 14 bases between. The CDR3 nucleotides read TGCGCCAGCAGCCAAGGGGGAGGCGGGGCATCCTACAATGAGCAGTTCTTC. Protein: CASSQGGGGASYNEQFF.

The chain combines TRBV27 with TRBJ2-3, with TRBD1 identical over 9 bases. Germline lookup yields CDR1 MNHEY and CDR2 SMNVEV (reference sequence). The V segment lost 4 bases and the J segment 7 bases; nucleotides outside the gene matches: 12. The CDR3 loop spans 16 amino acids. In nucleotides, the CDR3 is TGTGCCAGCAGTTCCCACCGGGACAGGGCGGTGAATACGCAGTATTTT. This codes for CASSSHRDRAVNTQYF.

This sequence joins TRBV29-1 and TRBJ2-1; D is perhaps TRBD1 or TRBD2 (5 bases each). There are 15 residues in the CDR3. CDR1 and CDR2 (germline): SQVTM, ANQGSEA. V lost 8 bases and J 2 bases, leaving 19 bases between the germline ends. CDR3 coding DNA: TGCAGCACCCTCGGGGCAGGGCGGGCCTACAATGAGCAGTTCTTC. This codes for CSTLGAGRAYNEQFF.

The V and J genes are TRBV15 and TRBJ2-1, with 10 bases aligning to TRBD2. CDR3 length: 16 amino acids. The V gene's germline CDR1 is LNHNV and CDR2 YYDKDF (reference sequence). V was clipped by 0 bases and J by 8 bases; unmatched bases: 7. CDR3 protein: CATSREPGLAFYEQFF. Here the CDR3 DNA reads TGTGCCACCAGCAGAGAGCCGGGACTAGCGTTTTATGAGCAGTTCTTC.

The J gene is TRBJ2-2, the V gene TRBV15, with D possibly being TRBD2 (5 bases). V was pared by 10 bases and J by 5 bases, with 14 bases between. Germline assignment: CDR1 LNHNV and CDR2 YYDKDF (reference sequence). The CDR3 is 13 residues long. Here the CDR3 reads CAIRAGDTGELFF. CDR3 sequence (DNA): TGTGCCATAAGGGCGGGCGATACCGGGGAGCTGTTTTTT. Supplemented by reference TRBV15 and TRBJ2-2, the full variable domain reads DAMVIQNPRYQVTQFGKPVTLSCSQTLNHNVMYWYQQKSSQAPKLLFHYYDKDFNNEADTPDNFQSRRPNTSFCFLDIRSPGLGDTAMYLCAIRAGDTGELFFGEGSRLTVL.

The CDR3 protein is CSVVAEAGEQYF. The CDR3 region has the DNA TGCAGCGTTGTGGCGGAGGCGGGGGAGCAGTACTTC. V usage is TRBV29-1 and J usage is TRBJ2-7, with a weak D call TRBD2 (6 bases). The V end lost 4 bases, the J end lost 7 bases, and 14 bases lay between the germline ends. There are 12 residues in the CDR3. Germline V gives CDR1 SQVTM, CDR2 ANQGSEA.

This chain joins TRBV11-1 and TRBJ1-1; D is unclear. Between the trimmed V and J ends, which lost 1 base and 7 bases, there was a span of 7 bases. Germline CDR1 SGHAT, CDR2 FQDESV (reference sequence). CDR3 length: 12 residues. CDR3 in DNA: TGTGCCAGCAGCTTAGTGGGCGGTGAAGCTTTCTTT. Translated: CASSLVGGEAFF.

The rearrangement uses TRBV7-8 and TRBJ1-2; 8 nucleotides match TRBD1. After removal of 5 bases from V and 7 bases from J, the junction contained 12 bases not matched to a gene. The CDR3 length is 15 residues. Germline V CDR1 and CDR2: SGHVS, FQNEAQ. Written as DNA, the CDR3 is TGTGCCAGCAGCCCCTACGGCAGGGGGCGGGTTGGCTACACCTTC. The encoded protein is CASSPYGRGRVGYTF.

The chain recombines TRBV2 with TRBJ2-5, with TRBD1 matching over 7 bases. V trimming: 2 bases; J trimming: 1 base; junction bases outside the gene matches: 7. Germline V gene data show CDR1 as SNHLY and CDR2 as FYNNEI. The CDR3 is 16 residues long. The CDR3: CASSESGTVLQETQYF. CDR3 bases: TGTGCCAGCAGTGAATCCGGGACAGTGCTCCAAGAGACCCAGTACTTC.

The rearrangement uses TRBV15 and TRBJ2-2, with D perhaps TRBD2 (5 bases). This CDR3 region has 12 residues. V was clipped by 5 bases and J by 6 bases, with 7 bases between them. Per the germline V gene, CDR1 is LNHNV and CDR2 is YYDKDF (reference sequence). The CDR3 nucleotides are TGTGCCACCAGCGGGCGGGCCGGGGAGCTGTTTTTT. It translates to CATSGRAGELFF.

CDR3 in amino acids: CASSPDRGNYEQYF. CDR3 in DNA: TGTGCCAGCAGCCCGGACAGGGGTAATTACGAGCAGTACTTC. J is TRBJ2-7 and V is TRBV7-8; 9 nucleotides agree with TRBD1. The CDR3 contains 14 residues. Losses at the gene ends were 5 bases for V and 4 bases for J; bases not matched to a gene: 6. Germline CDR1 reads SGHVS; CDR2 reads FQNEAQ.

The chain couples TRBV28 to TRBJ2-7; 8 bases line up with TRBD1. There are 15 residues in the CDR3. V was clipped by 3 bases and J by 3 bases; unmatched bases: 7. Germline V gene sequence: CDR1 MDHEN, CDR2 SYDVKM. CDR3 sequence: CASSFPAGGHYEQYF. The CDR3 nucleotides are TGTGCCAGCAGTTTCCCGGCAGGGGGCCACTACGAGCAGTACTTC.

About this clone itself: This sample includes further DNA sequences coding for the same CDR3. The chain couples TRBV5-1 to TRBJ2-7; a weak D match, TRBD1 (8 bases). The V and J ends lost 0 bases and 7 bases respectively, with 11 bases between them. Germline lookup yields CDR1 SGHRS and CDR2 YFSETQ. The CDR3 contains 13 residues. The CDR3 DNA reads TGCGCCAGCAGCTTGGACAGGGGGGGAGAGCAGTACTTC. Protein product: CASSLDRGGEQYF.

V is TRBV28 and J is TRBJ2-1; 8 nucleotides line up with TRBD1. V lost 4 bases to trimming and J lost 3 bases; unmatched junction nucleotides: 8. The CDR3 sequence is 16 residues long. The V gene's germline CDR1 is MDHEN and CDR2 SYDVKM. The CDR3 spells CASSSRTGGHYNEQFF. The CDR3 nucleotides read TGTGCCAGCAGTTCCAGAACAGGGGGTCACTACAATGAGCAGTTCTTC.